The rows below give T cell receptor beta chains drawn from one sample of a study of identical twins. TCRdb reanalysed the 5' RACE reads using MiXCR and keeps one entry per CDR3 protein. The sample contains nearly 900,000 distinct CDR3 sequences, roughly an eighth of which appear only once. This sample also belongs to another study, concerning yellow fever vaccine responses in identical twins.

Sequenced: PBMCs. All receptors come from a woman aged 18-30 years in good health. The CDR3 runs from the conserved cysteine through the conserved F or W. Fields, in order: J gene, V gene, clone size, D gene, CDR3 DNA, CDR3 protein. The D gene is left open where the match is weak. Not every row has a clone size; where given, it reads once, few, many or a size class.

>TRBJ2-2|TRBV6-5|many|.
TGTGCCAGCAGTTACTCGGGGGACGGGGAGCTGTTTTTT
CASSYSGDGELFF
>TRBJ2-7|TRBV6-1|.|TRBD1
TGTGCCAGCAGAACGACAGGGATACCAATTTACGAGCAGTACTTC
CASRTTGIPIYEQYF
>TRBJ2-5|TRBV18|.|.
TGTGCCAGCTCACCCAGATCCGACGTACAAGAGACCCAGTACTTC
CASSPRSDVQETQYF
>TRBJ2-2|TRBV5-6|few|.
TGTGCCAGCAGGCGGGACTGGAGGACGGACACCGGGGAGCTGTTTTTT
CASRRDWRTDTGELFF
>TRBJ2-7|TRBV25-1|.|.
TGTGCCAGCAGCAAAAGTATGTTCAGGGGAGGTGGTGAGCAGTACTTC
CASSKSMFRGGGEQYF
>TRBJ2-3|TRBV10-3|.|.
TGTGCCATCAGTGAGGACAGGACTACAGATACGCAGTATTTT
CAISEDRTTDTQYF
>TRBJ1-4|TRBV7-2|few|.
TGTGCCAGCAGCCCGCGGACAGAAACTAATGAAAAACTGTTTTTT
CASSPRTETNEKLFF
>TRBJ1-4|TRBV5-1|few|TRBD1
TGCGCCAGCATGAATGAGGGACAGTCTCCAACTAATGAAAAACTGTTTTTT
CASMNEGQSPTNEKLFF
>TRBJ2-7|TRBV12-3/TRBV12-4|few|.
TGTGCCAGCAGTTTATTGGGGCAACAGGGACGGCACTACGAGCAGTACTTC
CASSLLGQQGRHYEQYF
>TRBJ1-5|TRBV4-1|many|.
TGCGCCAGCAGCCAGGACAGTAGGAGCAATCAGCCCCAGCATTTT
CASSQDSRSNQPQHF
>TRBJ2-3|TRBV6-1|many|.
TGTGCCAGCATGACTGAAATGACAGATACGCAGTATTTT
CASMTEMTDTQYF